This T cell receptor (beta chain) was identified in a study of blood T cell repertoires in COVID-19. On the study more broadly: Acute-phase and convalescent COVID-19 samples originated in the United States, Italy and Spain. PBMCs, B-cell-depleted T cells, or T cells were the source of the cDNA or gDNA that made up the material.

This CDR3 is 16 amino acids long. The germline gives CDR1 MNHEY, CDR2 SVGAGI. The ends were cut back, 2 bases at V and 0 bases at J, with 12 bases in the middle. In the authors' methods: Reference gene primers were amplified, and this amplification served to estimate nucleated cell counts. TCRdb's copy holds only in-frame clones and misses some; the assay was immunoSEQ multiplex PCR. V and J calls and clone size are copied from that table; D and trimming were computed from the DNA. The data contain tens of thousands of clones, 80% to 90% of them singletons. This clone came up a few times. Sequenced: peripheral blood. This sequence joins TRBV6-5 and TRBJ2-3, with D maybe TRBD1 (7 bases). This TCR came from a human donor in a cohort sampled during active COVID-19. The donor label of this sample is uncertain. In DNA, the CDR3 is TGTGCCAGCAGTTACCGAGGAGGGGGCAGCACAGATACGCAGTATTTT. Residues: CASSYRGGGSTDTQYF.